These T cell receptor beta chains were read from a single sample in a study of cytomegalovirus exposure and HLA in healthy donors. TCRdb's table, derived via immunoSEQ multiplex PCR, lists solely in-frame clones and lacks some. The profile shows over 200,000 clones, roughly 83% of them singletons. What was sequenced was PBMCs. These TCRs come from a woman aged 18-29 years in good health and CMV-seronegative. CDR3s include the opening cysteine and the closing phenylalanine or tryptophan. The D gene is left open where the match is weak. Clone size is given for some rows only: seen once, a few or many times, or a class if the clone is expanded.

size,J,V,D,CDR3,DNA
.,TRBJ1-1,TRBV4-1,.,CASSRRGATEAFF,TGCGCCAGCAGCCGCAGGGGAGCGACTGAAGCTTTCTTT
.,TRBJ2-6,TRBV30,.,CAWTLGGAGANVLTF,TGTGCCTGGACCCTCGGTGGGGCTGGGGCCAACGTCCTGACTTTC
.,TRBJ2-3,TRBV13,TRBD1,CASSLGQGPDTQYF,TGTGCCAGCAGCCTCGGACAGGGCCCAGATACGCAGTATTTT
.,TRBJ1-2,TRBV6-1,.,CASTYPPRLSGYTF,TGTGCCAGCACCTACCCCCCCCGACTGTCCGGCTACACCTTC
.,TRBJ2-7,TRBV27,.,CASSSRTSYEQYF,TGTGCCAGCAGTTCGCGGACCTCCTACGAGCAGTACTTC
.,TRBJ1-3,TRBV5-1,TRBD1,CASSFDRASGNTIYF,TGCGCCAGCAGCTTTGACAGGGCCTCTGGAAACACCATATATTTT
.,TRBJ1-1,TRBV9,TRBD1,CASSGRGHTEAFF,TGTGCCAGCAGCGGGAGGGGGCACACTGAAGCTTTCTTT
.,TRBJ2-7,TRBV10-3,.,CAISEFYEQYF,TGTGCCATCAGTGAGTTCTACGAGCAGTACTTC
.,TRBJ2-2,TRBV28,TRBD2,CASRVAGANTGELFF,TGTGCCAGCAGGGTAGCGGGAGCGAACACCGGGGAGCTGTTTTTT
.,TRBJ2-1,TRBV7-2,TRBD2,CASSSRVLAGGGQFF,TGTGCCAGCAGCTCCCGGGTACTAGCGGGAGGTGGGCAGTTCTTC
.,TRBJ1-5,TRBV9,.,CASSPAGGLGQPQHF,TGTGCCAGCAGCCCCGCCGGGGGCCTTGGGCAGCCCCAGCATTTT
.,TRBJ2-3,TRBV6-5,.,CASSYRVGTDTQYF,TGTGCCAGCAGTTACCGAGTGGGGACAGATACGCAGTATTTT
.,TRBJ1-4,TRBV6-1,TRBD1,CASSETGGEEKLFF,TGTGCCAGCAGTGAAACAGGGGGCGAGGAAAAACTGTTTTTT
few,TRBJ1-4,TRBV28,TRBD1,CASSSTDRDSPHEKLFF,TGTGCCAGCAGTTCCACCGACAGGGACAGTCCTCATGAAAAACTGTTTTTT
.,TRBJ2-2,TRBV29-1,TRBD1,CSVGDRATGELFF,TGCAGCGTGGGGGACAGGGCCACCGGGGAGCTGTTTTTT
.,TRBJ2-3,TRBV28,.,CASSFDSGVSDTQYF,TGTGCCAGCAGTTTTGACAGCGGTGTGTCAGATACGCAGTATTTT
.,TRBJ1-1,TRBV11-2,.,CASSLWDNEAFF,TGTGCCAGCAGCTTATGGGACAATGAAGCTTTCTTT
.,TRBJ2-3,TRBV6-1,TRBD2,CASRPSGDTDTQYF,TGTGCCAGCAGACCTAGCGGAGACACAGATACGCAGTATTTT